A single T cell receptor beta chain is shown here with its context. This clone's antigen is unknown. No much larger clone exists at a distance of one base, and base qualities are not known. The sample originates from a study of T cell changes during pregnancy in multiple sclerosis (dated by TCRdb to about 2019). Study-level background: Changes in the T cell repertoire over the course of pregnancy were examined in this study in women with multiple sclerosis.

The library was obtained by the immunoSEQ multiplex PCR assay. TCRdb re-hosts the immuneACCESS table, in-frame sequences only. Its copies lack some clones; in the studies checked, an unresolved V gene accounts for under half of them, and the cause for the rest is not known. This sample gives under 70,000 clones in total; about 90% of them show up just once. The ten largest clones capture 0.29% of the sample. The CDR3 has 15 amino acids, counting the end cysteine and phenylalanine. CDR3 DNA only is kept here, 45 bases in frame from base 1. CDR1 and CDR2 are drawn from the germline V gene (reference sequence): MNHEY, SMNVEV. V ends up 6 bases short and J 3 bases short, with an unmatched junction base count of 10.

The clonotype originates from a female donor with multiple sclerosis, enrolled in a pregnancy study. Recombination connected TRBV27 to TRBJ2-7; 8 middle bases align to TRBD1. The specimen was CD4+ T cells from peripheral blood mononuclear cells, collected after pregnancy. The CDR3 is CASRTGQGNFYEQYF. The sequenced DNA: TGTGCCAGCAGGACAGGACAGGGAAATTTCTACGAGCAGTACTTC.